This T cell receptor (beta chain) was identified in a study of shared clonotypes between healthy human individuals. Study results and limitations: Only blood was sampled; tissue repertoires likely differ. Of the naive CD4 clonotypes, about 5% were shared across a handful of donors.

Germline CDR1 SEHNR, CDR2 FQNEAQ (reference sequence). The CDR3 has 17 amino acids. Between the trimmed V and J ends, which lost 1 base and 0 bases, there was a span of 15 bases. The repertoire was sequenced with immunoSEQ multiplex PCR; TCRdb's copy has only in-frame clones and lacks some. This sample yields approximately 2.4 million clones, of which nearly 97% are seen a single time; over 0.1% belongs to the top ten. In the case of this clone: The antigen remains unidentified.

This chain joins TRBV7-9 and TRBJ1-2; D possibly corresponds to TRBD1 (5 bases). This clonotype was obtained from a man aged 18-30 years in good health. Sequenced material: naive CD4+ T cells sorted from blood. Subset: CD45RA+ positively selected. Here the CDR3 reads CASSLVGWGLSNYGYTF. The DNA for the CDR3 is TGTGCCAGCAGCTTAGTAGGCTGGGGGTTATCTAACTATGGCTACACCTTC.